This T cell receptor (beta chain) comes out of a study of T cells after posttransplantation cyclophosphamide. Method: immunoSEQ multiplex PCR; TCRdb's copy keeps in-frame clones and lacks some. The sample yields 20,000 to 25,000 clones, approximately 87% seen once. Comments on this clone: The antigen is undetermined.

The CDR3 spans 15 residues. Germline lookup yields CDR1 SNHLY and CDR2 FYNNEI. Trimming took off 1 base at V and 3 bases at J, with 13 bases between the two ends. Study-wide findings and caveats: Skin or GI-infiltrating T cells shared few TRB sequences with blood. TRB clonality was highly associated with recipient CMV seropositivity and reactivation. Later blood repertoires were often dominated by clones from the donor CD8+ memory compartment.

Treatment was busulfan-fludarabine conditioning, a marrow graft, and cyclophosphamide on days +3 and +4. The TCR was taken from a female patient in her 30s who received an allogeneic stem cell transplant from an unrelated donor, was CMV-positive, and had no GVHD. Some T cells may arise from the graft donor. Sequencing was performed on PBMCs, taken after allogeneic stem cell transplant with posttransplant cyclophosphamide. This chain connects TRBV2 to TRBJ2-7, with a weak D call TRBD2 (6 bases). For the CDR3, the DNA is TGTGCCAGCAGTGAAGTGGTTAGCGGTTACTACGAGCAGTACTTC. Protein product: CASSEVVSGYYEQYF.